These 9 T cell receptor beta chains were all obtained from the same sample, sequenced in a study of blood T cell repertoires in COVID-19. The data were produced by immunoSEQ multiplex PCR, yet TCRdb's version contains in-frame clones alone and is incomplete. Of under 300,000 clones in the sample, approximately 83% are singletons; the top ten hold about 11%. The source material was peripheral blood. The receptors shown here come from a woman aged 70-85 years with acute or convalescent COVID-19.

The CDR3 coding sequence is TGTGCCTGGGCAGGGTATGGGAATCAGCCCCAGCATTTT. Amino acids: CAWAGYGNQPQHF. J is TRBJ1-5 and V is TRBV30, with D possibly TRBD1 on 5 matching bases. The ends were cut back, 5 bases at V and 4 bases at J, with 12 bases in the middle. CDR1 is GTSNPN, CDR2 SVGIG, per germline (reference sequence). This CDR3 spans 13 amino acids.

The V call is TRBV3-1 (or the pseudogene TRBV3-2), the J call TRBJ2-7; D gene uncertain. Germline CDR1 reads LGHDT; CDR2 reads YNNKEL (reference sequence). Trimming pared 3 bases from V and 4 bases from J, leaving 13 bases between. The CDR3 loop spans 14 amino acids. The CDR3 nucleotides are TGTGCCAGCAGCCAGGCGGCCCCCCCTTACGAGCAGTACTTC. Amino acid sequence: CASSQAAPPYEQYF.

The chain uses TRBV7-9 and TRBJ2-7, with 9 bases aligning to TRBD1. Germline lookup yields CDR1 SEHNR and CDR2 FQNEAQ (reference sequence). Trimming at V came to 3 bases and at J to 8 bases, leaving 5 bases not matched to a gene. The CDR3 sequence is 13 residues long. DNA for the CDR3: TGTGCCAGCAGCTTTGGGGACAGGGTGAAGCAGTACTTC. Its translation is CASSFGDRVKQYF. The complete variable domain, with remaining parts taken from reference TRBV7-9 and TRBJ2-7, reads DTGVSQNPRHKITKRGQNVTFRCDPISEHNRLYWYRQTLGQGPEFLTYFQNEAQLEKSRLLSDRFSAERPKGSFSTLEIQRTEQGDSAMYLCASSFGDRVKQYFGPGTRLTVT.

This clone came up a few times. V is TRBV18 and J is TRBJ1-2, with TRBD1 identical over 8 bases. The CDR3 contains 15 residues. J gave up 8 bases and V 3 bases, and 11 bases lay outside the gene matches. Germline CDR1 and CDR2: KGHSH and LQKENI. CDR3 sequence: CASSPSGQGMRGYTF. In DNA, the CDR3 is TGTGCCAGCTCACCCTCCGGACAGGGAATGAGGGGCTACACCTTC.

The chain combines TRBV5-1 with TRBJ2-3; 8 nucleotides match TRBD2. Germline-derived CDR1 and CDR2 are SGHRS and YFSETQ. Trimming took 0 bases from V and 3 from J; bases not matched to a gene: 3. The length of the CDR3 is 15 residues. The CDR3 DNA is TGCGCCAGCAGCTTGGTAGGGACTAGAACAGATACGCAGTATTTT. It codes for CASSLVGTRTDTQYF.

The chain uses TRBV6-1 and TRBJ2-7, with 12 nucleotides matching TRBD2. CDR1 is MNHNS, CDR2 SASEGT, per germline. After removal of 3 bases from V and 5 bases from J, the junction contained 5 bases not matched to a gene. CDR3 length equals 15 residues. This CDR3 reads CASSEVTSGRNEQYF. In DNA form, the CDR3 reads TGTGCCAGCAGTGAGGTCACTAGCGGGAGGAACGAGCAGTACTTC.

The V gene is TRBV12-3 or TRBV12-4, the J gene TRBJ1-1, with 8 positions matching TRBD1. This CDR3 has 13 amino acids. The V gene end was trimmed by 3 bases and the J gene end by 8 bases; junction bases not matched to a gene: 5. The DNA for the CDR3 is TGTGCCAGCAGTTTCAGGTCAGGGGGCGAAGCTTTCTTT. It encodes CASSFRSGGEAFF.

This rearrangement joins TRBV11-2 to TRBJ2-1; no clear D gene. CDR3 size: 15 residues. Trimming cost V 2 bases and J 4 bases, with 12 bases left between them. CDR1 and CDR2 (germline): SGHAT, FQNNGV. The CDR3 protein is CASSLIGRQYNEQFF. CDR3 bases: TGTGCCAGCAGCTTAATAGGCAGGCAATACAATGAGCAGTTCTTC.

The rearrangement uses TRBV27 and TRBJ2-7; D remains ambiguous. Germline assignment: CDR1 MNHEY and CDR2 SMNVEV (reference sequence). The CDR3 is 11 residues long. V shed 6 bases and J shed 7 bases, with 10 bases lying between them. The CDR3 DNA is TGTGCCAGCAGATCGGTGAGGGAGCAGTACTTC. Its translation is CASRSVREQYF.